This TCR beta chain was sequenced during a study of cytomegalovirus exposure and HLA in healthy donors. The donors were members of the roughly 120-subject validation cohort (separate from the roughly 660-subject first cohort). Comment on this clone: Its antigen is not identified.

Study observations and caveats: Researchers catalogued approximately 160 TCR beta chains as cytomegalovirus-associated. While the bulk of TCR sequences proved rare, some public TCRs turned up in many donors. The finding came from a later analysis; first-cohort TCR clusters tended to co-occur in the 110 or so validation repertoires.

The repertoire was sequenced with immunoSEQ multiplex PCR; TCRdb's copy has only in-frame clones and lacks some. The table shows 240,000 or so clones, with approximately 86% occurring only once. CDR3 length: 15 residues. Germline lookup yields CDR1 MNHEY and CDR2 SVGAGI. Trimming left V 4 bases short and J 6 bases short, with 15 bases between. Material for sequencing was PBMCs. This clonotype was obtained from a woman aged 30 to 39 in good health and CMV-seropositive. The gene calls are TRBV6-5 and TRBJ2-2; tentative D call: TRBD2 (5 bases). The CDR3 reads CASSSRLGAAGELFF. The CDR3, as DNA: TGTGCCAGCAGTTCCCGCTTGGGAGCCGCCGGGGAGCTGTTTTTT.